What follows are 11 T cell receptor beta chains derived from one specimen sequenced in a study of blood T cells in healthy people across ages. A second PCR of about 7 to 11 cycles used a sample-barcoded 5' primer and a J-beta primer mix. TCRdb re-analysed the 5' RACE reads in MiXCR, keeping a single row per CDR3 protein. Among about 780,000 distinct CDR3 sequences, roughly 26% were seen once, and the ten largest hold about 3%. These data are also associated with another study on T cells of mothers and their children.

The material sequenced was blood. The receptors derive from a boy younger than 18 in good health.

The V call is TRBV20-1, the J call TRBJ1-2, with 7 bases fitting TRBD1. CDR1 is DFQATT, CDR2 SNEGSKA, per germline (reference sequence). V trimming: 5 bases; J trimming: 4 bases; junction bases outside the gene matches: 4. This CDR3 region has 12 residues. CDR3 coding DNA: TGCAGTGCTGCGACAGGGTCCTATGGCTACACCTTC. This encodes CSAATGSYGYTF.

The chain is built from TRBV11-2 and TRBJ2-2, with 10 nucleotides matching TRBD1. CDR1 SGHAT and CDR2 FQNNGV come from the germline V gene. The V and J ends lost 4 bases and 7 bases, in that order; junction bases with no gene match: 9. This CDR3 has 16 residues. The DNA of the CDR3 is TGTGCCAGCAGCTCCACAGACAGGGGGCAAGGCGGGGAGCTGTTTTTT. Its protein product is CASSSTDRGQGGELFF.

The J gene is TRBJ2-6, the V gene TRBV5-4, with D hard to call. Germline-derived CDR1 and CDR2 are SGHNT and YYREEE (reference sequence). The CDR3 consists of 15 residues. V was clipped by 1 base and J by 1 base, with 6 bases between them. The CDR3, as DNA: TGTGCCAGCAGCTTGTGGGGTTCTGGGGCCAACGTCCTGACTTTC. Its translation: CASSLWGSGANVLTF. Full variable domain (missing parts from reference TRBV5-4 and TRBJ2-6): ETGVTQSPTHLIKTRGQQVTLRCSSQSGHNTVSWYQQALGQGPQFIFQYYREEENGRGNFPPRFSGLQFPNYSSELNVNALELDDSALYLCASSLWGSGANVLTFGAGSRLTVL.

Only a few counts were recorded for this clonotype. The CDR3, as DNA: TGTGCCAGCAGCTACGTCTATACCGAATGGGAGGACTGGGGCACCTTC. The encoded protein is CASSYVYTEWEDWGTF. V usage is TRBV5-5 and J usage is TRBJ1-2, with unresolved D. CDR1 is SGHKS and CDR2 is YYEKEE in the germline V gene (reference sequence). The CDR3 runs to 16 residues. Trimming removed 3 bases from V and 13 bases from J, with 28 bases in between.

This clonotype was seen more than once but under ten times. This chain connects TRBV2 to TRBJ2-1; no clear D. Germline CDR1 and CDR2: SNHLY and FYNNEI. V was trimmed by 8 bases and J by 7 bases, leaving 9 bases between them. The CDR3 consists of 11 residues. The CDR3 protein is CASAPGNEQFF. CDR3 sequence (DNA): TGTGCCAGCGCCCCCGGGAATGAGCAGTTCTTC.

This clonotype has a handful of counts. J is TRBJ2-4 and V is TRBV29-1, with a weak D call TRBD1 (6 bases). There are 15 residues in the CDR3. The V and J ends lost 3 bases and 7 bases respectively, with 19 bases between them. Per the germline V gene, CDR1 is SQVTM and CDR2 is ANQGSEA. CDR3 amino acids: CSVDRGPEAGNIQYF. Here the CDR3 DNA reads TGCAGCGTTGACAGGGGACCTGAGGCTGGGAACATTCAGTACTTC.

The J gene is TRBJ2-1, the V gene TRBV7-9, with D possibly matching TRBD1 (6 bases). Germline values: CDR1 SEHNR, CDR2 FQNEAQ (reference sequence). The CDR3 sequence is 18 residues long. V lost 1 base, J lost 0 bases, and 16 bases lay in between. The CDR3 spells CASSLEGTTGFSYNEQFF. CDR3 coding DNA: TGTGCCAGCAGCTTAGAGGGTACTACAGGGTTCTCCTACAATGAGCAGTTCTTC.

This clonotype was detected only once. The chain couples TRBV11-2 to TRBJ2-5; TRBD1 aligns across 7 bases. CDR1 and CDR2 from the germline V gene are SGHAT and FQNNGV. The length of the CDR3 is 15 residues. V trimming: 5 bases; J trimming: 2 bases; junction bases outside the gene matches: 8. The CDR3 here is CASSHITGVQETQYF. The CDR3 DNA reads TGTGCCAGCAGCCATATCACAGGGGTTCAAGAGACCCAGTACTTC.

The chain combines TRBV7-8 with TRBJ2-2, with 10 nucleotides matching TRBD1. CDR1 is SGHVS and CDR2 is FQNEAQ in the germline V gene. This CDR3 contains 15 residues. V shed 7 bases, J shed 4 bases, and the junction held 6 bases outside the gene matches. The CDR3 loop is CASTTGGSGTGELFF. CDR3 bases: TGTGCCAGCACGACAGGGGGCAGCGGCACCGGGGAGCTGTTTTTT. Filled out from reference TRBV7-8 and TRBJ2-2, the complete variable domain reads GAGVSQSPRYKVAKRGQDVALRCDPISGHVSLFWYQQALGQGPEFLTYFQNEAQLDKSGLPSDRFFAERPEGSVSTLKIQRTQQEDSAVYLCASTTGGSGTGELFFGEGSRLTVL.

The genes are TRBV6-6 and TRBJ2-5, with D unresolved. The J call may be incorrect, as the DNA end agrees better with TRBJ2-7. Germline CDR1 MNHNY, CDR2 SVGAGI (reference sequence). The CDR3 runs to 12 residues. CDR3 sequence: CASRGLESEQYF. The CDR3 bases are TGTGCCAGCAGGGGCCTAGAATCCGAGCAGTACTTC.

This clonotype was seen a few times. The chain combines TRBV12-3 or TRBV12-4 with TRBJ2-1; D is ambiguous. The CDR3 is 11 amino acids. V was clipped by 10 bases and J by 10 bases, with 14 bases between them. CDR3 region: CATQSAEEQFF. Written as DNA, the CDR3 is TGTGCCACCCAGAGCGCTGAAGAGCAGTTCTTC.